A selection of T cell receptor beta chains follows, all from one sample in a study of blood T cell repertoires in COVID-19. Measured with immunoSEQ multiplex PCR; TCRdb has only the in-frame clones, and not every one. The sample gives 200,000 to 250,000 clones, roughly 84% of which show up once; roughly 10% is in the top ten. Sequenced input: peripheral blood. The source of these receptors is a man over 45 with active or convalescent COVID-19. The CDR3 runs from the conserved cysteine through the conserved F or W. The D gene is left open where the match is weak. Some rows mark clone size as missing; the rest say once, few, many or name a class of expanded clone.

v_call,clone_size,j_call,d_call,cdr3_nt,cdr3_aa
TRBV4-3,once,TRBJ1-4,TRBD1,TGCGCCAGCAGCCAAGATCGGGTCAGGGGGCGGGAGGAAAAACTGTTTTTT,CASSQDRVRGREEKLFF
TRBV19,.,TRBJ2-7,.,TGTGCCAGTAGTATCTCGGCTAGTACCTACGAGCAGTACTTC,CASSISASTYEQYF
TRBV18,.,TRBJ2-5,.,TGTGCCAGCTCACCGGTAGGGGGAGAGACCCAGTACTTC,CASSPVGGETQYF
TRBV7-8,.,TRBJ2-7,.,TGTGCCAGCAGCTTTAGGGTTGGAGGCTACGAGCAGTACTTC,CASSFRVGGYEQYF
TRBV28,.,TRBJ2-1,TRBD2,TGTGCCACTTCCTTAGCGGGAAGCGTGTACAATGAGCAGTTCTTC,CATSLAGSVYNEQFF
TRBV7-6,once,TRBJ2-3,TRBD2,TGTGCCAGCAGCTTATTGGGAGGGAGTGGTGCAGATACGCAGTATTTT,CASSLLGGSGADTQYF
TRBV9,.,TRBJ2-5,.,TGTGCCAGCAGCGTAGCTACTAGCCAAGAGACCCAGTACTTC,CASSVATSQETQYF
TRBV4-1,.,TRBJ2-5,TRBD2,TGCGCCAGCAGCCAAGATCTGGGACTAGCACAAGAGACCCAGTACTTC,CASSQDLGLAQETQYF
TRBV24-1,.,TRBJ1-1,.,TGTGCCACCAGTGACCCAGGGGAGACTGAAGCTTTCTTT,CATSDPGETEAFF
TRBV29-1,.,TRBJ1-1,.,TGCAGCGTTGAAGATAACAGGGACGAAGCTTTCTTT,CSVEDNRDEAFF
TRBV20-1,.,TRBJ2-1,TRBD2,TGCAGTGCTAGTTCCAGCGGGGGGGCCGACTACAATGAGCAGTTCTTC,CSASSSGGADYNEQFF
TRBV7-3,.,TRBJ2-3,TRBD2,TGTGCCAGCAGACCGGGAGGGAGCACAGATACGCAGTATTTT,CASRPGGSTDTQYF
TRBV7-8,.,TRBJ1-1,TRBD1,TGTGCCAGCAGCCAGACAGGGGCTGAAGCTTTCTTT,CASSQTGAEAFF
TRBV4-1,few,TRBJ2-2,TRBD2,TGCGCCAGCAGCCAAGATACTAGCGGGGGATACCGTAGGATTTTT,CASSQDTSGGYRRIF
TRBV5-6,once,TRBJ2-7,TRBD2,TGTGCCAGCAGCTTGGCCCCCCGCGGGGGGTCCTACGAGCAGTACTTC,CASSLAPRGGSYEQYF
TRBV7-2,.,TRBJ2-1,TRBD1,TGTGCCAGCAGCTACGACAGGGGTACTTACAATGAGCAGTTCTTC,CASSYDRGTYNEQFF
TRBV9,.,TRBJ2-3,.,TGTGCCAGCAGCGTTTCTCTGCGGGGCTTCACAGATACGCAGTATTTT,CASSVSLRGFTDTQYF
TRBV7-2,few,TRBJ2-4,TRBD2,TGTGCCAGCAGCTTAATAGCGGGAGAGATCATTCAGTACTTC,CASSLIAGEIIQYF
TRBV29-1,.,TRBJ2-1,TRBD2,TGCAGCGTACCCGTTTCCTTTAGCGGGACCTACAATGAGCAGTTCTTC,CSVPVSFSGTYNEQFF
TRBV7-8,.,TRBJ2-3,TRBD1,TGTGCCAGCGGGGACAGGGGGGGCACAGATACGCAGTATTTT,CASGDRGGTDTQYF
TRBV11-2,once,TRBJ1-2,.,TGTGCCAGCAGCCCTATAGTCCGTGTGGGCTACACCTTC,CASSPIVRVGYTF
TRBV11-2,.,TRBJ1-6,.,TGTGCCAGCAGCTTAGTTCAGGGCTTTAATTCACCCCTCCACTTT,CASSLVQGFNSPLHF
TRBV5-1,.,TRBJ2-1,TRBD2,TGCGCCAGCAGCTTGGATCCGGGAGGTGAGCAGTTCTTC,CASSLDPGGEQFF
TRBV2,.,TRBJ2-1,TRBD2,TGTGCCAGCAGTGAATGGGGGGAGGGCGGTGAGCAGTTCTTC,CASSEWGEGGEQFF
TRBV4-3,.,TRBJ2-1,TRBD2,TGCGCCAGCAGCCAAAGTGTGGGTCTAGCGGGACGTGGGGGTGAGCAGTTCTTC,CASSQSVGLAGRGGEQFF
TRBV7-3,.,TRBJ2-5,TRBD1,TGTGCCAGCAGCTTAGGTCGGCGACAGGGGGACCAAGAGACCCAGTACTTC,CASSLGRRQGDQETQYF
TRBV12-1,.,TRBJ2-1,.,TGTGCCAGCAGCTTCAGCCTAGCGGGAGGGCAGCAGTTCTTC,CASSFSLAGGQQFF
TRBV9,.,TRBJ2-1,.,TGTGCCAGCAGCGCCCGCGGAGGACCCTACAATGAGCAGTTCTTC,CASSARGGPYNEQFF
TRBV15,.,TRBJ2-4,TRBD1,TGTGCCACCAGCACTGGAGACAGGGACATTCAGTACTTC,CATSTGDRDIQYF
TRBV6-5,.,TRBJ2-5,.,TGTGCCAGCAGTTCTCAGGCCAGGTGGGAGACCCAGTACTTC,CASSSQARWETQYF
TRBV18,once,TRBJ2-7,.,TGTGCCAGCTCGCCCGACAGTTTCTACGAGCAGTACTTC,CASSPDSFYEQYF
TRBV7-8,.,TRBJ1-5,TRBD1,TGTGCCAGCAGCCTATACCAGGGGGAGAATCAGCCCCAGCATTTT,CASSLYQGENQPQHF
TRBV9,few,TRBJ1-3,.,TGTGCCAGCAGCGTAGCTCCAAGCGGCTCTGGAAACACCATATATTTT,CASSVAPSGSGNTIYF
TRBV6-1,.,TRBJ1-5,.,TGTGCCAGCAGTGAATTCGGAGGGAGCAATCAGCCCCAGCATTTT,CASSEFGGSNQPQHF
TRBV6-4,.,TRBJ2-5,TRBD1,TGTGCCAGCAGTGAAGGGACAGGGTCGGGCCAAGAGACCCAGTACTTC,CASSEGTGSGQETQYF
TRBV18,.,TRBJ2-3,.,TGTGCCAGCTCACCAAGGACTAACACAGATACGCAGTATTTT,CASSPRTNTDTQYF
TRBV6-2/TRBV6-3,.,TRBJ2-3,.,TGTGCCAGCAGTTACGGGCCTAATAGCGGTAGCACAGATACGCAGTATTTT,CASSYGPNSGSTDTQYF
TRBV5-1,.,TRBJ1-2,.,TGCGCCAGCAGAGAGGTCCTTAAGGATGGCTACACCTTC,CASREVLKDGYTF
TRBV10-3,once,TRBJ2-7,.,TGTGCCATATCCTGGGCGGGGAGTGCCTACGAGCAGTACTTC,CAISWAGSAYEQYF
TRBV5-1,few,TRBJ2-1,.,TGCGCCAGCAGCCTGGTCGGGATAAACAATGAGCAGTTCTTC,CASSLVGINNEQFF
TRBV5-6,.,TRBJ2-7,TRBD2,TGTGCCAGCAGCTCCGGACTAGACTTTTACTACGAGCAGTACTTC,CASSSGLDFYYEQYF
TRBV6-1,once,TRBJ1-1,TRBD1,TGTGCCAGCAGTGTGGGACAGGGGGCGATGAACACTGAAGCTTTCTTT,CASSVGQGAMNTEAFF
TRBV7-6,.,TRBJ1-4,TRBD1,TGTGCCAGCAGCTCGTCCCGGGACAGGGGGAGTAGTGAAAAACTGTTTTTT,CASSSSRDRGSSEKLFF
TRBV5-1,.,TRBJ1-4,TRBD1,TGCGCCAGCAGCCCGGGACAGGGGAACAATGAAAAACTGTTTTTT,CASSPGQGNNEKLFF
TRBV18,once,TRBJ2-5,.,TGTGCCAGCTCACCAGGAGTTCAAGAGACCCAGTACTTC,CASSPGVQETQYF
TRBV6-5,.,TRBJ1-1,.,TGTGCCACCCTTAGGAGGGTAGAGACTGAAGCTTTCTTT,CATLRRVETEAFF
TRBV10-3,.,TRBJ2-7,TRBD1,TGTGCCATAGGACAGGGGGCCGCCTACGAGCAGTACTTC,CAIGQGAAYEQYF
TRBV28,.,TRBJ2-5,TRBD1,TGTGCCAGCAGTTTAAGACAGGGTCAAGAGACCCAGTACTTC,CASSLRQGQETQYF
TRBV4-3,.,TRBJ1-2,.,TGCGCCAGCAGCCAAGACAGGGCCTTGGGCTACACCTTC,CASSQDRALGYTF
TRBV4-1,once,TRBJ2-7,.,TGCGCCAGCAGCCTCGGTGAGGCCTCCTACGAGCAGTACTTC,CASSLGEASYEQYF
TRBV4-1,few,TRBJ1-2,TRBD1,TGCGCCAGCAGCCAAGGACAGGGGGGAAACTATGGCTACACCTTC,CASSQGQGGNYGYTF
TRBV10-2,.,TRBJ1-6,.,TGCGCCAGCAGGACACAAATCAATTCACCCCTCCACTTT,CASRTQINSPLHF
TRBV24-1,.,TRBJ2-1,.,TGTGCCACCAGTCCCCGGGACTACAATGAGCAGTTCTTC,CATSPRDYNEQFF
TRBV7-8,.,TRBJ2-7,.,TGTGCCAGCAGCTTACCGGGACTTGCCTACGAGCAGTACTTC,CASSLPGLAYEQYF
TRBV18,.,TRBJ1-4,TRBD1,TGTGCCAGCTCACCACCGAGGGGTACCGGACAGGCAACTAATGAAAAACTGTTTTTT,CASSPPRGTGQATNEKLFF
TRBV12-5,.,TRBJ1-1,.,TGTGCTAGTGCCATACAGGGTGGGGAAGCTTTCTTT,CASAIQGGEAFF
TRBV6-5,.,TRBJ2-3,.,TGTGCCAGCAGAGACAGTCCCAGGGGATCGGATACGCAGTATTTT,CASRDSPRGSDTQYF
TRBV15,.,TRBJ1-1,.,TGTGCCACCAGCAGAGATGTCGCAGTGGGGGGCACTGAAGCTTTCTTT,CATSRDVAVGGTEAFF
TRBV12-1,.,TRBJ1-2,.,TGTGCCAGCAGCTTTGTTACCGGGGGGGGCTACACCTTC,CASSFVTGGGYTF